The present T cell receptor beta chain was sequenced within a study of blood T cell repertoires in COVID-19 (dated by TCRdb to the early 2020s). The study in broad terms: The collaborator samples originated in the United States, Italy and Spain and spanned the acute and convalescent phases of COVID-19. The material from the prospective study consisted of cDNA or gDNA derived from T cells, B-cell-depleted T cells, or PBMCs. Subjects who had been exposed to COVID-19, were actively infected with it, or had recovered from it provided the deeply sampled blood TCRbeta repertoires that made up the dataset. The repertoires were released in a freely available public database meant as a resource for research on the immune response to SARS-CoV-2. Samples were obtained from the ongoing ImmuneRACE study (first 160 participants) and from 1,254 subjects provided by 6 global collaborators. A de-identified subject ID, COVID-19 status, age in years and sex were almost always included in the sample metadata. Where available, HLA class I and class II types were obtained from metadata supplied by the sample provider rather than from assay-based typing. Summary of the overall study and its limitations: How much clinical and demographic metadata was included differed by source and by participant, and the metadata was provided uncurated.

Remarks on this clone: The antigen it binds to is not known. Base qualities are not recorded, but no much larger clone differs from it by a single base.

The collaborating institutions used their own protocols to collect whole blood in K2EDTA tubes. For TCRbeta analysis, collaborators shipped samples as frozen whole blood, isolated PBMCs, or DNA extracted from either of those sample types. TCRbeta CDR3 regions were amplified from genomic DNA by means of the immunoSEQ Assay, a bias-controlled multiplex PCR. The paper's processing steps were these. Nucleated cell counts per sample were estimated from amplification of reference gene primers within the assay. To quantify the absolute abundance of each unique TCRbeta CDR3 rearrangement, sequence reads were collapsed and filtered. Productive Simpson clonality was computed per sample as the square root of Simpson's diversity index over productive rearrangements. Imported from immuneACCESS, the table was reduced by TCRdb to in-frame sequences with V and J called. These copies leave out some clones; in studies compared against another copy, an unresolved V gene accounts for under half, and the cause of the remainder is not known. Clone size and V and J calls were adopted from that table, with D and trimming inferred from the DNA. Within this sample are some 140,000 clones, with about three quarters of them counted one time only. The ten largest clones take up around 1.7% of the sample.

The specimen was peripheral blood. This sequence originates from a man aged 80 or over with acute or convalescent COVID-19.

The DNA sequence is as follows: TGTGCCAGCAGCGCCCAAGTCACTAGTGTAGGGACAGATACGCAGTATTTT. Translated, this gives CASSAQVTSVGTDTQYF. The chain couples TRBV9 to TRBJ2-3; matching of 5 bases hints at TRBD2 as the D gene. V was cut back by 3 bases and J by 3 bases, leaving a gap of 20 bases between them. CDR1 SGDLS and CDR2 YYNGEE are derived from the germline V gene. From cysteine to phenylalanine, the CDR3 is 17 amino acids long. The CDR3 DNA has 51 bases and is translated from base 1.